A selection of T cell receptor beta chains follows, all from one sample in a study of response to subunit inactivated influenza vaccine. Each CDR3 protein gets one entry after TCRdb re-called the RT-PCR reads with MiXCR. Counted here are 550,000 to 800,000 distinct CDR3 sequences, about 15% occurring once; the ten biggest clones make up around 7.3%. The sample in question was PBMCs from blood, obtained 14 days before vaccination. The receptors originated from a man in his forties or fifties who received an inactivated influenza vaccine. Each CDR3 is given with its conserved first and last residue. A D gene is named only where the DNA matches it firmly. Only some rows state a clone size, as once, few, many or a class for expanded clones.

d_gene	abundance	v_gene	j_gene	CDR3aa	CDR3nt
.	.	TRBV5-1	TRBJ2-7	CASSEPGQVPRQYF	TGCGCCAGCAGCGAACCGGGACAAGTCCCTCGGCAGTACTTC
TRBD1	.	TRBV19	TRBJ2-7	CASSISGQGAQLHF	TGTGCCAGTAGTATTTCGGGACAGGGGGCCCAGTTGCACTTC
.	.	TRBV7-9	TRBJ2-5	CASSFTEGGGFKETQYF	TGTGCCAGCAGCTTTACGGAAGGAGGGGGGTTCAAGGAGACCCAGTACTTC
TRBD2	few	TRBV7-9	TRBJ2-1	CASSQGLAFYNEQFF	TGTGCCAGCAGCCAAGGACTAGCGTTCTACAATGAGCAGTTCTTC
.	.	TRBV20-1	TRBJ2-5	CSASAGAQETQYF	TGCAGTGCTAGTGCCGGAGCCCAAGAGACCCAGTACTTC
.	few	TRBV18	TRBJ2-3	CASSPPYGDTQYF	TGTGCCAGCTCACCACCCTACGGAGATACGCAGTATTTT
.	many	TRBV7-2	TRBJ2-3	CASSLAQSLDTQYF	TGTGCCAGCAGCTTAGCACAGTCTCTAGATACGCAGTATTTT
.	.	TRBV20-1	TRBJ2-3	CSAKRQDTQYF	TGCAGTGCTAAGCGTCAGGATACGCAGTATTTT
.	.	TRBV10-3	TRBJ1-2	CAISESSGGSPHYGYTF	TGTGCCATCAGTGAGTCGTCGGGGGGGAGCCCTCACTATGGCTACACCTTC
.	few	TRBV7-9	TRBJ2-1	CASSLALDNNEQFF	TGTGCCAGCAGCTTAGCGCTAGACAACAATGAGCAGTTCTTC
.	.	TRBV25-1	TRBJ2-7	CASTGGIYEQYF	TGTGCCAGCACCGGAGGGATCTACGAGCAGTACTTC
.	few	TRBV4-1	TRBJ1-5	CASSQDRLQPQHF	TGCGCCAGCAGCCAAGATCGCCTTCAGCCCCAGCATTTT
.	.	TRBV4-3	TRBJ2-7	CASSQDLGKGYEQYF	TGCGCCAGCAGCCAAGATTTGGGGAAGGGCTACGAGCAGTACTTC
.	.	TRBV6-5	TRBJ2-5	CASSSTSSQETQYF	TGTGCCAGCAGTTCCACGTCCAGCCAAGAGACCCAGTACTTC
.	.	TRBV12-3/TRBV12-4	TRBJ2-3	CASPRGTSTDTQYF	TGTGCCAGCCCTCGGGGGACAAGCACAGATACGCAGTATTTT
.	.	TRBV7-2	TRBJ1-6	CASSLDLKSLHF	TGTGCCAGCAGCTTAGACTTGAAGTCCCTCCACTTT
.	.	TRBV29-1	TRBJ2-1	CSVVGGHEQFF	TGCAGCGTGGTAGGGGGGCATGAGCAGTTCTTC
TRBD2	.	TRBV9	TRBJ2-5	CASSAGTSGVQETQYF	TGTGCCAGCAGCGCTGGGACTAGCGGAGTACAAGAGACCCAGTACTTC
.	few	TRBV19	TRBJ2-2	CASCLQGNTGELFF	TGTGCCAGTTGTTTACAGGGGAACACCGGGGAGCTGTTTTTT
.	.	TRBV7-8	TRBJ2-2	CASSLGGLGFTGELFF	TGTGCCAGCAGCTTAGGGGGTCTGGGCTTTACCGGGGAGCTGTTTTTT
.	.	TRBV9	TRBJ2-7	CASSVGTSFYEQYF	TGTGCCAGCAGCGTCGGGACCTCTTTCTACGAGCAGTACTTC
.	.	TRBV20-1	TRBJ1-1	CSPYKTGTLMNTEAFF	TGCAGTCCATACAAAACCGGGACTTTGATGAACACTGAAGCTTTCTTT
.	.	TRBV11-2	TRBJ1-2	CASSLGTVGYTF	TGTGCCAGCAGCTTGGGGACCGTCGGCTACACCTTC
TRBD1	few	TRBV10-3	TRBJ2-2	CAIRGGSAAAGELFF	TGTGCCATCAGAGGGGGCTCGGCGGCGGCCGGGGAGCTGTTTTTT
.	.	TRBV12-3/TRBV12-4	TRBJ1-2	CASSSAGQQSYGYTF	TGTGCCAGCAGTTCCGCCGGACAGCAGTCCTATGGCTACACCTTC
.	.	TRBV3-1	TRBJ1-6	CASSSVRGNSPLHF	TGTGCCAGCAGCTCAGTGAGGGGAAATTCACCCCTCCACTTT
.	.	TRBV20-1	TRBJ1-2	CSAPGYTF	TGCAGTGCGCCGGGCTACACCTTC
.	few	TRBV15	TRBJ1-5	CATSTDPGQPQHF	TGTGCCACCAGCACCGATCCTGGGCAGCCCCAGCATTTT
.	.	TRBV5-1	TRBJ1-2	CASSLDSVYGYTF	TGCGCCAGCAGCTTGGACAGTGTCTATGGCTACACCTTC
.	.	TRBV4-3	TRBJ2-7	CASSQDLIGGYEQYF	TGCGCCAGCAGCCAAGATTTGATAGGCGGGTACGAGCAGTACTTC
.	.	TRBV4-3	TRBJ1-1	CASSLQGTQNTEAFF	TGCGCCAGCAGTCTACAGGGTACCCAAAACACTGAAGCTTTCTTT
.	few	TRBV25-1	TRBJ1-1	CASSVGSTEAFF	TGTGCCAGCAGTGTCGGGAGCACTGAAGCTTTCTTT
TRBD2	.	TRBV3-1	TRBJ2-2	CASSLVAGAHTGELFF	TGTGCCAGCAGCCTTGTAGCGGGGGCCCACACCGGGGAGCTGTTTTTT
TRBD1	few	TRBV6-1	TRBJ1-2	CASNSFGQGDYGYTF	TGTGCCAGCAACTCATTCGGACAGGGGGACTATGGCTACACCTTC
.	.	TRBV12-3/TRBV12-4	TRBJ1-3	CASSFFGGGGLSGNTIYF	TGTGCCAGCAGTTTCTTCGGTGGGGGCGGCCTCTCTGGAAACACCATATATTTT
.	few	TRBV14	TRBJ2-1	CASSHYPRNEQFF	TGTGCCAGCAGCCACTACCCGAGGAATGAGCAGTTCTTC
.	.	TRBV7-9	TRBJ2-1	CASSPLAMGYNEQFF	TGTGCCAGCAGCCCCCTCGCCATGGGCTACAATGAGCAGTTCTTC
TRBD1	few	TRBV28	TRBJ1-1	CASSLIPGQGAGMNTEAFF	TGTGCCAGCAGTTTAATCCCCGGACAGGGAGCGGGAATGAACACTGAAGCTTTCTTT
.	.	TRBV28	TRBJ2-2	CATTPSAGLFTGELFF	TGTGCCACCACACCGTCCGCCGGACTGTTCACCGGGGAGCTGTTTTTT
.	.	TRBV5-1	TRBJ2-1	CASSWGGGANNEQFF	TGCGCCAGCAGCTGGGGGGGGGGCGCGAACAATGAGCAGTTCTTC
.	few	TRBV7-8	TRBJ2-2	CASSPHQPGELFF	TGTGCCAGCAGCCCCCACCAACCCGGGGAGCTGTTTTTT
.	.	TRBV7-9	TRBJ2-7	CASSFAGLDEQYF	TGTGCCAGCAGCTTCGCTGGCCTTGACGAGCAGTACTTC
TRBD2	.	TRBV9	TRBJ2-3	CASTGLAGHTTDTQYF	TGTGCCAGCACAGGGCTAGCGGGGCACACCACAGATACGCAGTATTTT
TRBD2	.	TRBV28	TRBJ2-2	CASSLRRTGGVTGELFF	TGTGCCAGCAGTTTGAGGAGGACGGGAGGAGTCACCGGGGAGCTGTTTTTT
.	.	TRBV12-3/TRBV12-4	TRBJ2-1	CASQFSTGWEQFF	TGTGCCAGCCAGTTTTCCACGGGGTGGGAGCAGTTCTTC
.	many	TRBV7-9	TRBJ2-1	CASSSTREQFF	TGTGCCAGCAGCTCGACCCGAGAGCAGTTCTTC
.	.	TRBV5-1	TRBJ2-6	CASSLAVNSGANVLTF	TGCGCCAGCAGCCTGGCGGTTAACTCTGGGGCCAACGTCCTGACTTTC
.	.	TRBV6-2/TRBV6-3	TRBJ2-7	CASQNGAFVEQYF	TGTGCCAGCCAAAACGGGGCCTTCGTCGAGCAGTACTTC